The 17 T cell receptor beta chains in this list originate from one sample, sequenced in a study of a mutant IDH1 vaccine in newly diagnosed glioma. The repertoire was sequenced with immunoSEQ multiplex PCR; TCRdb's copy has only in-frame clones and lacks some. The sample yields 45,000 to 55,000 clones, less than 80% seen once. Time point given: week 35, safety follow-up. Every single dose of the vaccine, 300 ug of mutant IDH1 20-mer peptide, came with topical imiquimod. For these TCRs, the target antigens are not known. The sequencing here drew on PBMCs, taken from a glioma patient whose treatment included an IDH1 peptide vaccine. Receptors originate from a man aged 40-50 years with glioma.

V is TRBV30 and J is TRBJ1-5, with a tentative D call TRBD1 (6 bases). Germline V gives CDR1 GTSNPN, CDR2 SVGIG (reference sequence). The CDR3 extends over 16 amino acids. CDR3 coding DNA: TGTGCTCCCTCCTTAGGGGGGGGAAAATCAAATCAGCCCCAGCATTTT. Translating gives CAPSLGGGKSNQPQHF.

The rearrangement joins TRBV7-9 to TRBJ1-3; tentatively, D is TRBD1 (5 bases). V dropped 10 bases and J dropped 0 bases, with 22 bases sitting between them. This CDR3 is 17 amino acids long. CDR1 and CDR2 (germline): SEHNR, FQNEAQ (reference sequence). CDR3 DNA: TGTGCCACCGCCGACAGTCAGACAGAAAACTCTGGAAACACCATATATTTT. Its translation: CATADSQTENSGNTIYF.

The chain couples TRBV2 to TRBJ2-1; 11 positions agree with TRBD1. This CDR3 has 15 residues. The germline V gene has CDR1 SNHLY and CDR2 FYNNEI. V was clipped by 8 bases and J by 8 bases; unmatched bases: 11. CDR3 protein: CASGRTGGAFDEQFF. Written as DNA, the CDR3 is TGTGCCAGCGGCAGGACAGGGGGCGCGTTCGATGAGCAGTTCTTC.

This clone has just one count. In DNA, the CDR3 is TGTGCCAGTGCCGGGACAGGAGCCAAAAACATTCAGTACTTC. Amino acid sequence: CASAGTGAKNIQYF. V and J are TRBV19 and TRBJ2-4; 8 bases map to TRBD1. Germline values: CDR1 LNHDA, CDR2 SQIVND (reference sequence). V dropped 8 bases and J dropped 0; count of bases not matched to a gene: 3. This CDR3 has 14 residues.

The chain employs TRBV27 and TRBJ1-2, with a tentative D call TRBD1 (5 bases). This CDR3 has 14 amino acids. CDR1 is MNHEY and CDR2 is SMNVEV in the germline V gene (reference sequence). V shed 6 bases and J shed 4 bases, with 15 bases lying between them. CDR3 sequence (DNA): TGTGCCAGCAGCCCGTCCAGGGCACCCTATGGCTACACCTTC. It yields the protein CASSPSRAPYGYTF.

The chain joins TRBV9 to TRBJ2-1; a weak D match, TRBD2 (6 bases). V was cut by 0 bases and J by 9 bases, with 13 bases left in between. The CDR3 has 14 residues. Per germline, CDR1 SGDLS and CDR2 YYNGEE. Written as DNA, the CDR3 is TGTGCCAGCAGCGTAGCTCGAGGAGCGGGTGAGCAGTTCTTC. Amino acid sequence: CASSVARGAGEQFF.

The V call is TRBV27, the J call TRBJ1-5, with D tentatively TRBD1 (5 bases). CDR1 is MNHEY and CDR2 is SMNVEV in the germline V gene (reference sequence). CDR3 length: 15 residues. Trimming removed 4 bases at V and 7 bases at J, with 17 bases between. DNA of the CDR3: TGTGCCAGCAGTTCTTTATGGGGGTCGGGGCAGCCCCAGCATTTT. Its translation is CASSSLWGSGQPQHF.

The J gene is TRBJ2-2, the V gene TRBV6-5; no firm D call. The CDR3 is 15 residues long. Germline V gene data show CDR1 as MNHEY and CDR2 as SVGAGI. V gave up 4 bases and J gave up 2 bases, with 11 bases separating them. CDR3 sequence: CASSFGYQNTGELFF. The CDR3 DNA sequence: TGTGCCAGCAGTTTTGGGTACCAAAACACCGGGGAGCTGTTTTTT.

The chain links TRBV7-9 to TRBJ1-2; 11 bases line up with TRBD1. Germline trimming cut 5 bases from V and 14 bases from J; bases unmatched to any gene: 10. Germline CDR1 and CDR2: SEHNR and FQNEAQ (reference sequence). The CDR3 runs to 13 residues. The CDR3 region is CASSPRTGGAETF. Written as DNA, the CDR3 is TGTGCCAGCAGCCCTAGGACAGGGGGCGCTGAAACCTTC.

The gene calls are TRBV5-6 and TRBJ2-7, with D uncertain. Germline CDR1 and CDR2: SGHDT and YYEEEE. The CDR3 totals 11 residues. V was clipped by 0 bases and J by 4 bases, with 2 bases between them. The DNA for the CDR3 is TGTGCCAGCAGCTTGGGATACGAGCAGTACTTC. This encodes CASSLGYEQYF.

This clone was picked up one time. The chain employs TRBV28 and TRBJ2-5; D possibly corresponds to TRBD1 (6 bases). Trimming stripped 6 bases from V and 2 bases from J, with 13 bases between. The CDR3 sequence is 14 residues long. From germline, CDR1 is MDHEN and CDR2 SYDVKM. CDR3 residues: CASSSGTHQETQYF. The CDR3 bases are TGTGCCAGCAGCTCCGGGACACATCAAGAGACCCAGTACTTC.

V usage is TRBV9 and J usage is TRBJ2-1; 11 bases align to TRBD2. With 2 bases clipped from V and 5 bases from J, the junction kept 6 bases outside the gene matches. This CDR3 region has 16 residues. Looked up from germline, CDR1 is SGDLS and CDR2 is YYNGEE. CDR3 residues: CASSVTGLADNNEQFF. The CDR3, as DNA: TGTGCCAGCAGCGTCACGGGACTAGCGGATAACAATGAGCAGTTCTTC.

The J gene is TRBJ2-5, the V gene TRBV7-8, with TRBD2 matching over 9 bases. The CDR3 sequence is 15 residues long. Germline V CDR1 and CDR2: SGHVS, FQNEAQ. The trim removed 5 bases at V and 7 bases at J, leaving 11 bases unmatched. Here the CDR3 DNA reads TGTGCCAGCAGCGGAGGGACTAGCCTTACAGGGACCCAGTACTTC. It translates to CASSGGTSLTGTQYF.

The CDR3 coding sequence is TGTGCCAGCAGCTTAGGTTCTGGAAACACCGGGGAGCTGTTTTTT. The encoded protein is CASSLGSGNTGELFF. The chain is built from TRBV7-8 and TRBJ2-2; D is unresolved. V lost 1 base and J lost 2, with 8 bases in between. Germline loops: CDR1 SGHVS, CDR2 FQNEAQ. The length of the CDR3 is 15 residues.

CDR3 region: CASSSDLEGFEQFF. The CDR3 nucleotides read TGTGCCAGCTCATCGGACCTAGAAGGGTTTGAGCAGTTCTTC. V and J are TRBV18 and TRBJ2-1; no reliable D call. CDR1 is KGHSH, CDR2 LQKENI, per germline. This CDR3 is built from 14 residues. V dropped 5 bases and J dropped 9 bases, with 17 bases sitting between them.

V usage is TRBV9 and J usage is TRBJ1-6, with 8 bases aligning to TRBD1. The J segment lost 7 bases and the V segment lost 3 bases, leaving 3 bases of the junction unmatched. The CDR3 is 14 amino acids. Germline V gene sequence: CDR1 SGDLS, CDR2 YYNGEE. CDR3 sequence (DNA): TGTGCCAGCAGCGCACAGGGGGTAAATTCACCCCTCCACTTT. It specifies CASSAQGVNSPLHF.

The chain combines TRBV7-2 with TRBJ1-5, with 9 bases that match TRBD1. With V trimmed by 5 bases and J by 6 bases, 8 bases remained unmatched. The germline V gene encodes CDR1 SGHTA and CDR2 FQGNSA. This CDR3 contains 15 residues. The CDR3 coding sequence is TGTGCCAGCAGCCCGGGACAGGGATCGGGTCAGCCCCAGCATTTT. It is translated as CASSPGQGSGQPQHF. Full variable domain (missing parts from reference TRBV7-2 and TRBJ1-5): GAGVSQSPSNKVTEKGKDVELRCDPISGHTALYWYRQSLGQGLEFLIYFQGNSAPDKSGLPSDRFSAERTGGSVSTLTIQRTQQEDSAVYLCASSPGQGSGQPQHFGDGTRLSIL.